This T cell receptor (beta chain) was recovered during a study of radiotherapy plus CTLA-4 blockade in lung cancer. Looking at the study overall: Overall, approximately 17% of patients showed an objective response, while roughly 28% attained disease control.

Those with chemo-refractory metastatic non-small-cell lung cancer were treated with focal radiation combined with CTLA-4 blockade using ipilimumab. Assay used: immunoSEQ multiplex PCR; TCRdb lists only in-frame clones, some missing. The sample lists fewer than 95,000 clones; under 90% were seen once. General observations from the study: How blood T cell clones changed early, along with interferon-beta, reportedly forecast response best. Clones of tumor-derived TCRs expanded in blood after radiotherapy plus ipilimumab.

About this clone itself: The antigen is not known.

Sequenced here: peripheral blood, sampled from a patient treated with radiotherapy plus ipilimumab. The receptor was derived from a human donor with non-small cell lung cancer who had stable disease on radiotherapy plus ipilimumab.

The CDR3 loop is CAWSSGQETQYF. The CDR3 coding sequence is TGTGCCTGGAGTTCAGGCCAAGAGACCCAGTACTTC. This sequence joins TRBV30 and TRBJ2-5; D is unclear. Germline lookup yields CDR1 GTSNPN and CDR2 SVGIG (reference sequence). The CDR3 covers 12 residues. V lost 2 bases, J lost 1 base, and 5 bases lay in between. Using reference TRBV30 and TRBJ2-5 for the parts outside the CDR3, the full variable domain is SQTIHQWPATLVQPVGSPLSLECTVEGTSNPNLYWYRQAAGRGLQLLFYSVGIGQISSEVPQNLSASRPQDRQFILSSKKLLLSDSGFYLCAWSSGQETQYFGPGTRLLVL.